These 27 T cell receptor beta chains came from one sample sequenced in a study of blood T cell repertoires in COVID-19. Libraries were prepared by immunoSEQ multiplex PCR; TCRdb keeps only in-frame clonotypes and omits some of them. The repertoire includes approximately 300,000 clones, approximately 89% of them detected once, and approximately 1.8% sits in the top ten. The sequencing input was peripheral blood. The receptors were gathered from a woman in her twenties or thirties with COVID-19, enrolled during active disease.

The gene calls are TRBV7-2 and TRBJ1-2, with D tentatively TRBD1 (6 bases). The CDR3 spans 14 residues. CDR1 SGHTA and CDR2 FQGNSA come from the germline V gene. V lost 1 base and J lost 7, with 13 bases in between. CDR3 sequence reads: CASSLGRGMTGYTF. Written as DNA, the CDR3 is TGTGCCAGCAGCTTAGGCAGGGGAATGACTGGCTACACCTTC.

The chain joins TRBV19 to TRBJ2-7; 10 nucleotides line up with TRBD2. Germline V gene sequence: CDR1 LNHDA, CDR2 SQIVND (reference sequence). There are 15 residues in the CDR3. The V segment lost 4 bases and the J segment 1 base; nucleotides outside the gene matches: 4. The CDR3 bases are TGTGCCAGTAGTACTCGGACTAGCGGATCCTACGAGCAGTACTTC. This encodes CASSTRTSGSYEQYF. Using reference TRBV19 and TRBJ2-7 for the parts outside the CDR3, the full variable domain is DGGITQSPKYLFRKEGQNVTLSCEQNLNHDAMYWYRQDPGQGLRLIYYSQIVNDFQKGDIAEGYSVSREKKESFPLTVTSAQKNPTAFYLCASSTRTSGSYEQYFGPGTRLTVT.

The chain uses TRBV27 and TRBJ2-5; 7 bases are a match to TRBD1. The CDR3 is 14 amino acids. CDR1 MNHEY and CDR2 SMNVEV come from the germline V gene (reference sequence). The trim removed 6 bases at V and 7 bases at J, leaving 11 bases unmatched. The CDR3 protein is CASRSPGQAATQYF. DNA of the CDR3: TGTGCCAGCAGAAGCCCAGGACAGGCCGCGACCCAGTACTTC.

The V gene is TRBV7-9, the J gene TRBJ1-4; TRBD1 matches 7 bases. Per the germline V gene, CDR1 is SEHNR and CDR2 is FQNEAQ (reference sequence). This CDR3 has 12 amino acids. V trimming: 1 base; J trimming: 14 bases; junction bases outside the gene matches: 4. This CDR3 is CASSLEGGRLFF. DNA of the CDR3: TGTGCCAGCAGCTTAGAAGGGGGCAGGCTGTTTTTT. Drawing the rest from reference TRBV7-9 and TRBJ1-4, the complete variable domain is DTGVSQNPRHKITKRGQNVTFRCDPISEHNRLYWYRQTLGQGPEFLTYFQNEAQLEKSRLLSDRFSAERPKGSFSTLEIQRTEQGDSAMYLCASSLEGGRLFFGSGTQLSVL.

The chain combines TRBV27 with TRBJ1-4; TRBD1 matches 7 bases. V shed 3 bases and J 6 bases; nucleotides not matched to a gene: 4. CDR3 length: 14 amino acids. Germline CDR1 reads MNHEY; CDR2 reads SMNVEV (reference sequence). The CDR3 loop is CASSFTGEDEKLFF. CDR3 DNA sequence: TGTGCCAGCAGTTTTACAGGGGAGGATGAAAAACTGTTTTTT.

The chain recombines TRBV5-4 with TRBJ2-3; the D gene is possibly TRBD2 (6 bases). Germline CDR1 is SGHNT and CDR2 is YYREEE (reference sequence). The CDR3 has 14 amino acids. Trimming stripped 0 bases from V and 1 base from J, with 6 bases between. The CDR3 here is CASSLGGGTDTQYF. CDR3 coding DNA: TGTGCCAGCAGCTTGGGCGGGGGCACAGATACGCAGTATTTT.

The DNA of the CDR3 is TGCGCCAGCAGCTTCGGGACAGACCATGGCTACACCTTC. Translating gives CASSFGTDHGYTF. The gene calls are TRBV5-1 and TRBJ1-2, with TRBD1 identical over 7 bases. This CDR3 has 13 residues. From germline, CDR1 is SGHRS and CDR2 YFSETQ. The J segment lost 6 bases and the V segment lost 2 bases, leaving 4 bases of the junction unmatched.

The rearrangement joins TRBV29-1 to TRBJ2-4; the D gene is possibly TRBD2 (5 bases). The CDR3 extends over 14 amino acids. V lost 4 bases to trimming and J lost 6 bases, with 16 bases between them. Looked up from germline, CDR1 is SQVTM and CDR2 is ANQGSEA. CDR3 coding DNA: TGCAGCGTTGTTCGGGGTTTAGCAGGAAACATTCAGTACTTC. Its translation is CSVVRGLAGNIQYF.

V usage is TRBV2 and J usage is TRBJ1-1; possible D gene TRBD1, 6 bases. V was cut by 5 bases and J by 0 bases, with 10 bases left in between. The CDR3 loop spans 14 amino acids. The germline V gene encodes CDR1 SNHLY and CDR2 FYNNEI. The CDR3 region has the DNA TGTGCCAGCAGTAAAAGACAGGTGAACACTGAAGCTTTCTTT. It yields the protein CASSKRQVNTEAFF.

This clone was observed a handful of times. The V and J genes are TRBV7-9 and TRBJ1-6, with a possible D match to TRBD1 (5 bases). Germline V lookup: CDR1 SEHNR, CDR2 FQNEAQ (reference sequence). The CDR3 runs to 12 residues. Trimming pared 7 bases from V and 8 bases from J, leaving 9 bases between. The CDR3 loop is CASTTGDSPLHF. CDR3 nucleotides: TGTGCCAGCACCACGGGGGATTCACCCCTCCACTTT.

This clone was observed once. The chain links TRBV5-6 to TRBJ2-5, with D possibly matching TRBD1 (5 bases). V lost 0 bases, J lost 0 bases, and 9 bases lay in between. CDR1 is SGHDT and CDR2 is YYEEEE in the germline V gene. The CDR3 is made up of 15 amino acids. As DNA, the CDR3 is TGTGCCAGCAGCTTGGTCAGGGAATACCAAGAGACCCAGTACTTC. Protein: CASSLVREYQETQYF.

This rearrangement joins TRBV6-5 to TRBJ1-1, with 8 bases lining up with TRBD1. The germline CDR1 and CDR2 sequences are MNHEY and SVGAGI. V lost 10 bases and J lost 4; bases outside the gene matches: 8. The CDR3 consists of 13 residues. The CDR3 bases are TGTGCCACGAACAGGGGGGAGGGCACTGAAGCTTTCTTT. The encoded protein is CATNRGEGTEAFF.

The J gene is TRBJ2-2, the V gene TRBV19; D possibly corresponds to TRBD2 (6 bases). Trimming removed 6 bases at V and 2 bases at J, with 19 bases between. The CDR3 totals 17 residues. Germline lookup yields CDR1 LNHDA and CDR2 SQIVND (reference sequence). The CDR3 region has the DNA TGTGCCAGTAGCCTACTCGGGACTCACTCTAACACCGGGGAGCTGTTTTTT. Encoded protein: CASSLLGTHSNTGELFF. Based on the CDR3 plus reference TRBV19 and TRBJ2-2, the full variable domain is DGGITQSPKYLFRKEGQNVTLSCEQNLNHDAMYWYRQDPGQGLRLIYYSQIVNDFQKGDIAEGYSVSREKKESFPLTVTSAQKNPTAFYLCASSLLGTHSNTGELFFGEGSRLTVL.

Details on this clone: At one end the junction does not follow the germline gene, possibly because of a read error. The rearrangement uses TRBV5-1 and TRBJ2-7; the match to TRBD1 covers 11 bases. CDR3 size: 19 residues. The germline CDR1 and CDR2 sequences are SGHRS and YFSETQ. In nucleotides, the CDR3 is TGCGCCAGCAGCCTGCAAGCTGGACAGGGGGCGTACGGGTCCTCCGAGCAGTACTTC. As protein: CASSLQAGQGAYGSSEQYF.

The rearrangement uses TRBV3-1 (or the pseudogene TRBV3-2) and TRBJ1-1; the D gene is possibly TRBD1 (5 bases). Between the trimmed V and J ends, which lost 4 bases and 10 bases, there was a span of 19 bases. Germline CDR1 and CDR2: LGHDT and YNNKEL (reference sequence). This CDR3 has 14 residues. The CDR3 loop is CASSPRSRAVGAFF. Here the CDR3 DNA reads TGTGCCAGCAGCCCAAGGTCCAGGGCCGTAGGAGCTTTCTTT.

V is TRBV4-1 and J is TRBJ1-3; 9 positions match TRBD1. The junction had 7 bases not matched to a gene; V was cut back by 6 bases and J by 7 bases. Germline values: CDR1 MGHRA, CDR2 YSYEKL. The CDR3 consists of 14 residues. The CDR3 here is CASSSGTGTNTIYF. The CDR3, as DNA: TGCGCCAGCAGTTCCGGGACAGGGACGAACACCATATATTTT.

This sequence joins TRBV2 and TRBJ2-2, with D possibly TRBD2 on 7 matching bases. Germline-derived CDR1 and CDR2 are SNHLY and FYNNEI. Trimming shortened V by 4 bases and J by 5 bases, and 29 bases separated the two germline ends. This CDR3 has 20 amino acids. Here the CDR3 DNA reads TGTGCCAGCAGTGCCTTCGAGGGGGGCGGGGGCCTCGGAGGGACCGGGGAGCTGTTTTTT. It translates to CASSAFEGGGGLGGTGELFF.

The chain has TRBV3-1 (or the pseudogene TRBV3-2) and TRBJ2-3; D is unclear. V lost 4 bases, J lost 2 bases, and 13 bases lay in between. CDR3 length equals 15 residues. Germline loops: CDR1 LGHDT, CDR2 YNNKEL (reference sequence). The CDR3, as DNA: TGTGCCAGCAGCCCCTCGACATTTTACACAGATACGCAGTATTTT. This encodes CASSPSTFYTDTQYF.

In its sample, this clone was seen once. The chain has TRBV15 and TRBJ1-2; maybe TRBD1 (5 bases). V was shortened by 5 bases and J by 2 bases, with 6 bases between the two germline ends. The CDR3 length is 12 residues. CDR1 LNHNV and CDR2 YYDKDF come from the germline V gene (reference sequence). CDR3 in amino acids: CATSRQNYGYTF. The DNA for the CDR3 is TGTGCCACCAGCCGACAGAACTATGGCTACACCTTC.

This chain joins TRBV29-1 and TRBJ2-1; no reliable D call. The V gene's germline CDR1 is SQVTM and CDR2 ANQGSEA. This CDR3 region has 14 residues. V was pared by 5 bases and J by 0 bases, with 11 bases between. The CDR3 protein is CSVFEAGSYNEQFF. DNA for the CDR3: TGCAGCGTTTTCGAAGCTGGCTCCTACAATGAGCAGTTCTTC.

This chain connects TRBV7-8 to TRBJ1-3; TRBD1 is a possible D gene (6 bases). This CDR3 region has 15 residues. V was cut by 4 bases and J by 0 bases, with 10 bases left in between. Germline V lookup: CDR1 SGHVS, CDR2 FQNEAQ. The chain's CDR3 is CASSSGRGSGNTIYF. Here the CDR3 DNA reads TGTGCCAGCAGCTCGGGCAGGGGCTCTGGAAACACCATATATTTT.

The chain carries TRBV11-1 and TRBJ2-1; D perhaps matches TRBD1 (6 bases). This CDR3 has 13 amino acids. Trimming took 4 bases from V and 8 from J, leaving 12 bases between them. The germline CDR1 and CDR2 sequences are SGHAT and FQDESV (reference sequence). This CDR3 reads CASSSFRGYEQFF. The CDR3 DNA is TGTGCCAGCAGCTCTTTCAGGGGATATGAGCAGTTCTTC.

V is TRBV11-2 and J is TRBJ2-7; unclear D gene. Germline V lookup: CDR1 SGHAT, CDR2 FQNNGV. V was cut by 5 bases and J by 4 bases, with 18 bases left in between. The CDR3 consists of 15 residues. This chain's CDR3 is CASSEPESVRYEQYF. The CDR3 nucleotides read TGTGCCAGCAGCGAGCCGGAGAGTGTACGGTACGAGCAGTACTTC.

The chain is built from TRBV5-6 and TRBJ1-1; unclear D gene. The ends were cut back, 5 bases at V and 5 bases at J, with 10 bases in the middle. The germline V gene has CDR1 SGHDT and CDR2 YYEEEE. The CDR3 has 12 amino acids. CDR3 region: CASSRLGTEAFF. The CDR3 DNA follows: TGTGCCAGCAGTCGACTCGGTACTGAAGCTTTCTTT.

This chain joins TRBV20-1 and TRBJ1-2, with 7 bases identical to TRBD1. The CDR3 sequence is 11 residues long. CDR1 is DFQATT and CDR2 is SNEGSKA in the germline V gene (reference sequence). J gave up 8 bases and V 6 bases, and 6 bases lay outside the gene matches. CDR3 protein: CSAQDRVGYTF. The CDR3 DNA sequence: TGCAGTGCCCAAGACAGGGTGGGCTACACCTTC.

The rearrangement joins TRBV5-1 to TRBJ1-2, with 8 bases lining up with TRBD1. Germline V gives CDR1 SGHRS, CDR2 YFSETQ. The ends lost 4 bases at V and 0 bases at J; junction bases unmatched: 11. The CDR3 spans 17 residues. CDR3 residues: CASSLWTGKLANYGYTF. The CDR3 DNA sequence: TGCGCCAGCAGCCTCTGGACAGGGAAGTTAGCTAACTATGGCTACACCTTC.

The rearrangement joins TRBV27 to TRBJ1-1, with 7 bases that match TRBD1. V dropped 2 bases and J dropped 0; count of bases not matched to a gene: 6. The CDR3 is 16 residues long. Germline CDR1 is MNHEY and CDR2 is SMNVEV (reference sequence). The chain's CDR3 is CASSLRGQFMNTEAFF. The CDR3 nucleotides read TGTGCCAGCAGTTTACGGGGACAGTTCATGAACACTGAAGCTTTCTTT.